These T cell receptor beta chains were read from a single sample in a study of early T cells in non-severe SARS-CoV-2 infection. TCRdb re-derived calls from the 5' RACE reads in MiXCR, one entry per CDR3 protein. The sample yields tens of thousands of distinct CDR3 sequences, approximately 10% seen once. This specimen was whole blood, taken at baseline. These receptors were taken from an adult who was a healthcare worker with PCR-confirmed SARS-CoV-2 infection or an uninfected control (not recorded which). Both conserved end residues are part of each CDR3. The order of the fields is D gene, V gene, clone size, J gene, CDR3 DNA, CDR3 protein. The D gene is left open where the match is weak. Clone size is shown for a subset of rows, as once, few, many or a class of expanded clone.

d_call: TRBD1; v_call: TRBV29-1; clone_size: many; j_call: TRBJ1-2; cdr3_nt: TGCAGCGTTGTACGACAGGGGTACAGTGGCTACACCTTC; cdr3_aa: CSVVRQGYSGYTF
d_call: TRBD2; v_call: TRBV12-3/TRBV12-4; clone_size: many; j_call: TRBJ2-7; cdr3_nt: TGTGCCAGCGGACAGAGCGGGAGGTCTGATCGGTTC; cdr3_aa: CASGQSGRSDRF
d_call: TRBD1; v_call: TRBV6-5; clone_size: .; j_call: TRBJ1-4; cdr3_nt: TGTGCCAGCGGGACAGGGAACAATGAAAAACTGTTTTTT; cdr3_aa: CASGTGNNEKLFF
d_call: .; v_call: TRBV27; clone_size: .; j_call: TRBJ2-3; cdr3_nt: TGTGCCAGCAGTTTTCCGTCAGGTAGCACAGATACGCAGTATTTT; cdr3_aa: CASSFPSGSTDTQYF
d_call: .; v_call: TRBV7-2; clone_size: .; j_call: TRBJ1-1; cdr3_nt: TGTGCCAGCAGCTCCCTCACGGACAGAATAGACACTGAAGCTTTCTTT; cdr3_aa: CASSSLTDRIDTEAFF
d_call: TRBD2; v_call: TRBV7-8; clone_size: few; j_call: TRBJ2-3; cdr3_nt: TGTGCCAGCAGCTTGTTTGCGGGAGGGACAGATACGCAGTATTTT; cdr3_aa: CASSLFAGGTDTQYF
d_call: TRBD2; v_call: TRBV12-3/TRBV12-4; clone_size: .; j_call: TRBJ2-2; cdr3_nt: TGTGCCAGCAGTAGCGGGGGGCCCACCGGGGAGCTGTTTTTT; cdr3_aa: CASSSGGPTGELFF
d_call: .; v_call: TRBV6-5; clone_size: .; j_call: TRBJ2-7; cdr3_nt: TGTGCCAGCAGCAGAGATGGGGCAGGCGAGCAGTACTTC; cdr3_aa: CASSRDGAGEQYF
d_call: .; v_call: TRBV10-3; clone_size: .; j_call: TRBJ2-5; cdr3_nt: TGTGCCATCAGTGAGTGGGGAAACCAAGAGACCCAGTACTTC; cdr3_aa: CAISEWGNQETQYF
d_call: TRBD1; v_call: TRBV11-3; clone_size: few; j_call: TRBJ2-7; cdr3_nt: TGTGCCAGCAGCAATAAAGGGACAGGAACCGTCGAGCAGTACTTC; cdr3_aa: CASSNKGTGTVEQYF
d_call: .; v_call: TRBV6-4; clone_size: .; j_call: TRBJ2-6; cdr3_nt: TGTGCCAGCAGTGACTCGGCGGGTTCGTCTGGGGCCAACGTCCTGACTTTC; cdr3_aa: CASSDSAGSSGANVLTF
d_call: .; v_call: TRBV27; clone_size: many; j_call: TRBJ2-5; cdr3_nt: TGTGCCAGCAGTACCAGGGGCGGGGAGACCCAGTACTTC; cdr3_aa: CASSTRGGETQYF
d_call: TRBD1; v_call: TRBV11-2; clone_size: few; j_call: TRBJ1-2; cdr3_nt: TGTGCCAGCAGAGGGAGCACTCGACAGGGAACCAACTATGGCTACACCTTC; cdr3_aa: CASRGSTRQGTNYGYTF
d_call: .; v_call: TRBV10-3; clone_size: .; j_call: TRBJ2-3; cdr3_nt: TGTGCCATCAGGGACCGGGACGGTAGCACAGATACGCAGTATTTT; cdr3_aa: CAIRDRDGSTDTQYF
d_call: TRBD2; v_call: TRBV7-2; clone_size: many; j_call: TRBJ2-1; cdr3_nt: TGTGCCAGCAGCACTCGGAAAAAGACTAGCGGGAGCTCCTACAATGAGCAGTTCTTC; cdr3_aa: CASSTRKKTSGSSYNEQFF
d_call: TRBD1; v_call: TRBV12-3/TRBV12-4; clone_size: .; j_call: TRBJ1-5; cdr3_nt: TGTGCCAGCAGACACAGGGGAAATCAGCCCCAGCATTTT; cdr3_aa: CASRHRGNQPQHF
d_call: .; v_call: TRBV19; clone_size: few; j_call: TRBJ2-7; cdr3_nt: TGTGCCAGTAGTATAAGCCTGGCCTACGAGCAGTACTTC; cdr3_aa: CASSISLAYEQYF
d_call: .; v_call: TRBV6-1; clone_size: many; j_call: TRBJ2-3; cdr3_nt: TGTGCCAGCAGTGCCTACAGGGATAGAGATACGCAGTATTTT; cdr3_aa: CASSAYRDRDTQYF
d_call: .; v_call: TRBV7-6; clone_size: many; j_call: TRBJ2-3; cdr3_nt: TGTGCCAGCAGCGTCATTGGGGGATGGGATACGCAGTATTTT; cdr3_aa: CASSVIGGWDTQYF
d_call: .; v_call: TRBV6-1; clone_size: .; j_call: TRBJ2-3; cdr3_nt: TGTGCCAGCGCCCGGGACTCCGGTACGCAGTATTTT; cdr3_aa: CASARDSGTQYF
d_call: TRBD1; v_call: TRBV12-3/TRBV12-4; clone_size: few; j_call: TRBJ1-6; cdr3_nt: TGTGCCAGCAGCCTGACCGGACAGGGTAGGAATTCACCCCTCCACTTT; cdr3_aa: CASSLTGQGRNSPLHF
d_call: .; v_call: TRBV7-9; clone_size: many; j_call: TRBJ2-5; cdr3_nt: TGTGCCAGCAGCTGGGGGACGGGCCAAGAGACCCAGTACTTC; cdr3_aa: CASSWGTGQETQYF
d_call: .; v_call: TRBV6-1; clone_size: .; j_call: TRBJ2-1; cdr3_nt: TGTGCCAGCAGTGAAGCCGAGTACAATGAGCAGTTCTTC; cdr3_aa: CASSEAEYNEQFF
d_call: TRBD2; v_call: TRBV12-3/TRBV12-4; clone_size: many; j_call: TRBJ2-1; cdr3_nt: TGTGCCAGCAGACCACGATCGTTCCTTCTAGCGGGGGGGCTCCCTGTCGATGAGCAGTTCTTC; cdr3_aa: CASRPRSFLLAGGLPVDEQFF
d_call: TRBD2; v_call: TRBV20-1; clone_size: many; j_call: TRBJ2-7; cdr3_nt: TGCAGTGCTAACCTAGCGGGAGGCTACGAGCAGTACTTC; cdr3_aa: CSANLAGGYEQYF
d_call: .; v_call: TRBV10-3; clone_size: .; j_call: TRBJ1-1; cdr3_nt: TGTGCCACCAGCGGAGGGTTGACTGAAGCTTTCTTT; cdr3_aa: CATSGGLTEAFF
d_call: .; v_call: TRBV10-2; clone_size: many; j_call: TRBJ1-4; cdr3_nt: TGCGCCAGCAGTGGCGAGGAATGGGCCCGCAAGGGAAGATTGGAAAAACTGTTTTTT; cdr3_aa: CASSGEEWARKGRLEKLFF
d_call: TRBD2; v_call: TRBV28; clone_size: few; j_call: TRBJ2-1; cdr3_nt: TGTGCCAGCAGTTTACCCCTCGGCGCGCGGGAGGGCCCGTCAGGAAGTGAGCAGTTCTTC; cdr3_aa: CASSLPLGAREGPSGSEQFF
d_call: .; v_call: TRBV20-1; clone_size: many; j_call: TRBJ2-2; cdr3_nt: TGCAGTGCCCCGACCATGGGGCGCGACACCGGGGAGCTGTTTTTT; cdr3_aa: CSAPTMGRDTGELFF
d_call: .; v_call: TRBV11-2; clone_size: .; j_call: TRBJ2-5; cdr3_nt: TGTGCCAGCAGCTCCGCGGCGGGAGAGACCCAGTACTTC; cdr3_aa: CASSSAAGETQYF
d_call: .; v_call: TRBV29-1; clone_size: many; j_call: TRBJ2-2; cdr3_nt: TGCAGCGTTGAAGGGGGGAACACCGGGGAGCTGTTTTTT; cdr3_aa: CSVEGGNTGELFF
d_call: TRBD1; v_call: TRBV10-3; clone_size: few; j_call: TRBJ2-7; cdr3_nt: TGTGCCATCAGTGAGGAAGGGGGCGCATTGTTTGGGTACGAGCAGTACTTC; cdr3_aa: CAISEEGGALFGYEQYF
d_call: TRBD1; v_call: TRBV28; clone_size: few; j_call: TRBJ2-7; cdr3_nt: TGTGCCAGCAGTCCAACCGGGACAGGGGGCCGGTACGAGCAGTACTTC; cdr3_aa: CASSPTGTGGRYEQYF
d_call: .; v_call: TRBV6-5; clone_size: .; j_call: TRBJ2-7; cdr3_nt: TGTGCCAGCACCCCCCGGGCCGGCTCCTACGAGCAGTACTTC; cdr3_aa: CASTPRAGSYEQYF
d_call: TRBD2; v_call: TRBV20-1; clone_size: many; j_call: TRBJ2-1; cdr3_nt: TGCAGTGCTAGAGATCCTAGCGGGGGGCATGAGCAGTTCTTC; cdr3_aa: CSARDPSGGHEQFF
d_call: TRBD2; v_call: TRBV5-1; clone_size: few; j_call: TRBJ2-7; cdr3_nt: TGCGCCAGCAGCTCTCTAGCGGGAGGGAACGAGCAGTACTTC; cdr3_aa: CASSSLAGGNEQYF
d_call: TRBD2; v_call: TRBV10-1; clone_size: few; j_call: TRBJ2-1; cdr3_nt: TGCGCCAGCAGTGCGCGGGGGGGCCAGGATCCCTACAATGAGCAGTTCTTC; cdr3_aa: CASSARGGQDPYNEQFF
d_call: .; v_call: TRBV11-2; clone_size: .; j_call: TRBJ2-2; cdr3_nt: TGTGCCAGCAGCTCCAGCGGCGGGGAGCTGTTTTTT; cdr3_aa: CASSSSGGELFF
d_call: TRBD2; v_call: TRBV12-3/TRBV12-4; clone_size: .; j_call: TRBJ2-1; cdr3_nt: TGTGCCAGCAGCCACCAGGGACTAGCGGGAGACGTAGGGAGGAATGAGCAGTTCTTC; cdr3_aa: CASSHQGLAGDVGRNEQFF
d_call: .; v_call: TRBV4-2; clone_size: many; j_call: TRBJ2-3; cdr3_nt: TGTGCCAGCAGCCAAGGTTCCCAGACGGGGGCAGATACGCAGTATTTT; cdr3_aa: CASSQGSQTGADTQYF
d_call: TRBD1; v_call: TRBV29-1; clone_size: few; j_call: TRBJ2-5; cdr3_nt: TGCAGCGTTGAAGTTCCTAAGACAGGGGGCCAAGAGACCCAGTACTTC; cdr3_aa: CSVEVPKTGGQETQYF
d_call: .; v_call: TRBV7-2; clone_size: .; j_call: TRBJ2-7; cdr3_nt: TGTGCCAGCAGCTCTCACTGGACGCCGCCCTACGAGCAGTACTTC; cdr3_aa: CASSSHWTPPYEQYF
d_call: .; v_call: TRBV19; clone_size: few; j_call: TRBJ1-4; cdr3_nt: TGTGCCAGCCGCGTTGGTTGGGAAAAACTGTTTTTT; cdr3_aa: CASRVGWEKLFF
d_call: TRBD2; v_call: TRBV5-1; clone_size: .; j_call: TRBJ2-3; cdr3_nt: TGCGCCAGCAGCTTCGACGTTCTAGCGGGAGGGCAAGATACGCAGTATTTT; cdr3_aa: CASSFDVLAGGQDTQYF
d_call: .; v_call: TRBV12-3/TRBV12-4; clone_size: .; j_call: TRBJ2-2; cdr3_nt: TGTGCCAGCAGCCCAGGACTCGCCGGGGAGCTGTTTTTT; cdr3_aa: CASSPGLAGELFF
d_call: TRBD2; v_call: TRBV7-8; clone_size: many; j_call: TRBJ2-1; cdr3_nt: TGTGCCAGCAGCATAGCGGGAGGCCGCGAGATTTACAATGAGCAGTTCTTC; cdr3_aa: CASSIAGGREIYNEQFF
d_call: .; v_call: TRBV5-1; clone_size: .; j_call: TRBJ2-2; cdr3_nt: TGCGCCAGCAGCTTGGGAACAGGGATCACCGGGGAGCTGTTTTTT; cdr3_aa: CASSLGTGITGELFF